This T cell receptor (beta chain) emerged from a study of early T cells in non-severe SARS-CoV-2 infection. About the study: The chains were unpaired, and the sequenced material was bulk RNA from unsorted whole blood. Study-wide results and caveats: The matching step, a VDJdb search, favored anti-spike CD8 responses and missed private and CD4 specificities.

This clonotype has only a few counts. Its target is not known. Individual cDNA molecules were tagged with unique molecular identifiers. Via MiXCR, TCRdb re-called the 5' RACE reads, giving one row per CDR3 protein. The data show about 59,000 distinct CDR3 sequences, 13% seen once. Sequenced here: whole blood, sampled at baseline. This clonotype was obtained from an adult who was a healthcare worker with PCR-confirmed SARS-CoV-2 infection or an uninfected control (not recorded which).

CDR3 region: CASSNAYGQGLRELFF. In DNA, the CDR3 is TGTGCCAGCAGTAACGCCTACGGACAGGGTCTACGGGAGCTGTTTTTT. This chain links TRBV11-2 with TRBJ2-2; 8 nucleotides line up with TRBD1. CDR3 length: 16 residues. With 6 bases clipped from V and 9 bases from J, the junction kept 15 bases outside the gene matches. Germline CDR1 SGHAT, CDR2 FQNNGV. Full variable domain (outside the CDR3, taken from reference TRBV11-2 and TRBJ2-2): EAGVAQSPRYKIIEKRQSVAFWCNPISGHATLYWYQQILGQGPKLLIQFQNNGVVDDSQLPKDRFSAERLKGVDSTLKIQPAKLEDSAVYLCASSNAYGQGLRELFFGEGSRLTVL.